This T cell receptor (beta chain) is drawn from a study of blood T cells in healthy people across ages. Combining a sample-barcoded 5' primer with a J-beta primer mix, a second PCR ran for roughly 6 to 12 cycles. TCRdb re-called the 5' RACE reads through MiXCR, storing one row per CDR3 protein. The table includes 650,000 to 950,000 distinct CDR3 sequences, more than 40% detected once. Germline V lookup: CDR1 SGHAT, CDR2 FQNNGV. This CDR3 spans 14 amino acids. The receptor's source is a man in his 60s in good health. The rearrangement joins TRBV11-2 to TRBJ2-5; D not certain. The J call may be mistaken, given a closer DNA end match to TRBJ2-1. Sequencing input: blood. The CDR3 DNA sequence: TGTGCCAGCAGCTCTACCCCGAGTCGAGAGACCCAGTTCTTC. Encoded protein: CASSSTPSRETQFF.